This T cell receptor beta chain emerged from a study of blood T cell repertoires in COVID-19. Turning to the study itself: Samples of COVID-19 (acute and convalescent) were obtained from the United States, Italy and Spain. PBMCs, B-cell-depleted T cells, or T cells provided the cDNA or gDNA that made up the material.

As processed by the authors: Amplification of reference gene primers provided the estimated nucleated cell counts. The repertoire was sequenced with immunoSEQ multiplex PCR; TCRdb's copy has only in-frame clones and lacks some. V and J calls and clone size follow that table, whereas D and trimming were derived from the DNA. The sample consists of fewer than 300,000 clones, roughly 85% of them appearing once. CDR1 and CDR2 (germline): SGHRS, YFSETQ. The CDR3 runs to 15 residues. J was trimmed by 4 bases and V by 1 base; bases with no gene match: 7. V is TRBV5-1 and J is TRBJ2-7; 8 bases fit TRBD2. Input material: peripheral blood. The receptor's source is a human donor in a cohort sampled during active COVID-19. In DNA, the CDR3 is TGCGCCAGCAGCTTGTGGAGCGGGAGTGGGTACGAGCAGTACTTC. This encodes CASSLWSGSGYEQYF.